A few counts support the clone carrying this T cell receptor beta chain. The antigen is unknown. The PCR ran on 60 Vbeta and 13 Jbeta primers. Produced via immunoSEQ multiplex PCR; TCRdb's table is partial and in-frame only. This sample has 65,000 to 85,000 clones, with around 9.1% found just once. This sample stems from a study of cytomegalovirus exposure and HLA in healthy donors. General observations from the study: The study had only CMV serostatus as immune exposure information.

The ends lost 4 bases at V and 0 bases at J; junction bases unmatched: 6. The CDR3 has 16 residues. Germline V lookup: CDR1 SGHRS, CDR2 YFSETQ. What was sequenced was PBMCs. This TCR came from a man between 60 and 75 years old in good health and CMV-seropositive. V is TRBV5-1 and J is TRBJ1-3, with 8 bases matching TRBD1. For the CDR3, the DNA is TGCGCCAGCAGCGATGGACAGGGTAGCTCTGGAAACACCATATATTTT. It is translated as CASSDGQGSSGNTIYF.